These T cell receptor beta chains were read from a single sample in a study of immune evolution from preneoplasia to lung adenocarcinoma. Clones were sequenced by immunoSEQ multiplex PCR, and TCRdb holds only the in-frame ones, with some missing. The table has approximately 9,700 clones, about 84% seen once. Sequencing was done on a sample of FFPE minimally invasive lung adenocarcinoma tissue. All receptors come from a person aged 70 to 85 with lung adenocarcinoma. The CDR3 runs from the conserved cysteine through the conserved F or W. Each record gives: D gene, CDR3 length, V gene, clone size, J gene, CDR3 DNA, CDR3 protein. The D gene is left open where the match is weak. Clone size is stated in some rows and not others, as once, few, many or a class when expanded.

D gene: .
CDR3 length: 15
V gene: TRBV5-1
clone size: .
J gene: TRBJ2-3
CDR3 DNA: TGCGCCAGCAGCTTGGGCCGAGTCGGGGCAGATACGCAGTATTTT
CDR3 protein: CASSLGRVGADTQYF

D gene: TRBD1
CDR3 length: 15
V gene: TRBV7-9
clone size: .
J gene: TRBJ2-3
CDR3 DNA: TGTGCCAGCAGCCCGAGGGGACAGGGGTCGGATACGCAGTATTTT
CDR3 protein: CASSPRGQGSDTQYF

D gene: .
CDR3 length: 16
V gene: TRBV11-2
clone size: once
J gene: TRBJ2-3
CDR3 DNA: TGTGCCAGCAGCTTCTCCACGGGCGGGCTCACAGATACGCAGTATTTT
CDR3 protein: CASSFSTGGLTDTQYF

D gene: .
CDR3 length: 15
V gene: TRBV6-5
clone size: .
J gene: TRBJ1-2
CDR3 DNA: TGTGCCAGCAGTTACCGGGGGAAGGGGAACTATGGCTACACCTTC
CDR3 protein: CASSYRGKGNYGYTF

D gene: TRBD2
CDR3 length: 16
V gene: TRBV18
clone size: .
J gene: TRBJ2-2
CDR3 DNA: TGTGCCAGCTCACCACTCAGGAGCGGGAGCACCGGGGAGCTGTTTTTT
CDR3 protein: CASSPLRSGSTGELFF

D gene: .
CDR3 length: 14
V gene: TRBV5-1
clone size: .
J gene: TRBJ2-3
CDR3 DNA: TGCGCCAGCAGCTTGGTAGGGAGCGCAGATACGCAGTATTTT
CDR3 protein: CASSLVGSADTQYF

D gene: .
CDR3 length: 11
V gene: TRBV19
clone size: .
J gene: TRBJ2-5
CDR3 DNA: TGTGCCAGTACGTCCAAAGAGACCCAGTACTTC
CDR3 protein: CASTSKETQYF

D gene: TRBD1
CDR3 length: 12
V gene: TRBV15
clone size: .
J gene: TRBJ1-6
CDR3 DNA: TGTGCCACCAGCAGGACAGGGTTAGCCCTCCACTTT
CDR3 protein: CATSRTGLALHF

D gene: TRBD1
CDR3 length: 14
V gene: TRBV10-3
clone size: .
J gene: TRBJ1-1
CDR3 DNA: TGTGCCATCCGGAGACAGGGGTTACACACTGAAGCTTTCTTT
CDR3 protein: CAIRRQGLHTEAFF

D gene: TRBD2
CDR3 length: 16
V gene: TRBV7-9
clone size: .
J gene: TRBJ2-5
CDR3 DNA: TGTGCCAGCAGCCTTAGAGGCGGGGGGGCGGATGAGACCCAGTACTTC
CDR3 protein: CASSLRGGGADETQYF

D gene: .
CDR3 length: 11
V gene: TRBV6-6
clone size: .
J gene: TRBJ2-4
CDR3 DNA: TGTGCCAGCAGTTACCAGGGTATACTGTACTTC
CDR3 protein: CASSYQGILYF

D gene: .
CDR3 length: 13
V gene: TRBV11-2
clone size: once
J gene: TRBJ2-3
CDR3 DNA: TGTGCCAGCAGCTTGGGGATGACAGATACGCAGTATTTT
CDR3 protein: CASSLGMTDTQYF

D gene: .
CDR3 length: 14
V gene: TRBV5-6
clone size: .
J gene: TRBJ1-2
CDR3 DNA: TGTGCCAGCAGCCAACGAGGGCGCAGCTATGGCTACACCTTC
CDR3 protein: CASSQRGRSYGYTF

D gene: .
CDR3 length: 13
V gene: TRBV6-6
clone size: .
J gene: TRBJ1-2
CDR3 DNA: TGTGCCAGCACTGATAGACAGGAGGCGGGCTACACCTTC
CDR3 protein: CASTDRQEAGYTF

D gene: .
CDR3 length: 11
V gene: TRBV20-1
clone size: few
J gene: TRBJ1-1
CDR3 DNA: TGCAGTGCTAGAGATGGACTTGAAGCTTTCTTT
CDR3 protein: CSARDGLEAFF

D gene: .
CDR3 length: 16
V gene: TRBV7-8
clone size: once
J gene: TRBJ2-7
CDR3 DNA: TGTGCCAGCAGCTTAGGTCCAGCTGGGGCGGACTACGAGCAGTACTTC
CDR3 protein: CASSLGPAGADYEQYF

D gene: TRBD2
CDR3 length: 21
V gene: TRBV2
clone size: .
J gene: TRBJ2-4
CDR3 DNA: TGTGCCAGCAGTCCGTCCCGGCTAGCGGGCGACGAAGGGGTAGCCAAAAACATTCAGTACTTC
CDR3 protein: CASSPSRLAGDEGVAKNIQYF

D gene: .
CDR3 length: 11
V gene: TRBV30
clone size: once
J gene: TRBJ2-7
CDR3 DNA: TGTGCCTGGAGTGTCGAGGGAGAGCAGTACTTC
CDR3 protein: CAWSVEGEQYF

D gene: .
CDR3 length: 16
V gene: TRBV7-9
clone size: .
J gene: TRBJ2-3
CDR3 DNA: TGTGCCAGCAGGTCTGCCCGGGACCTTCACCCAGATACGCAGTATTTT
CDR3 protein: CASRSARDLHPDTQYF

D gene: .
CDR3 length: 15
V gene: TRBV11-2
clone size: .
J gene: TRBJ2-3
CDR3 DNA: TGTGCCAGCAGCCTCGGACTTGACAGGACAGATACGCAGTATTTT
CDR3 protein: CASSLGLDRTDTQYF

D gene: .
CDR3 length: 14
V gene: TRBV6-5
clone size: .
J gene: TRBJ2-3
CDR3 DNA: TGTGCCAGCAGGGAGCACCAGGTGCCAGATACGCAGTATTTT
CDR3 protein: CASREHQVPDTQYF

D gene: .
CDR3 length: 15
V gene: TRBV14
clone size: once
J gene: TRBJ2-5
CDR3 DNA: TGTGCCAGCAGCCAAGGCGTGGCTTTCCAAGAGACCCAGTACTTC
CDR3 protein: CASSQGVAFQETQYF

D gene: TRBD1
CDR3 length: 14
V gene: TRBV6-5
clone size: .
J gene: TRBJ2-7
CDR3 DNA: TGTGCCAGCAGTACTAGACAGGGATCCTACGAGCAGTACTTC
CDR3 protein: CASSTRQGSYEQYF

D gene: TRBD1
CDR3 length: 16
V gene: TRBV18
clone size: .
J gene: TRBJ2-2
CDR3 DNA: TGTGCCAGCTCACTACCCGGGACAGGGCTCACCGGGGAGCTGTTTTTT
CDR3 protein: CASSLPGTGLTGELFF

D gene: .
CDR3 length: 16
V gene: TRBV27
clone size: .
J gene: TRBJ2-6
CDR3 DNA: TGTGCCAGCAGTTTAGGCAGGGTATACGGGGCCAACGTCCTGACTTTC
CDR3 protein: CASSLGRVYGANVLTF

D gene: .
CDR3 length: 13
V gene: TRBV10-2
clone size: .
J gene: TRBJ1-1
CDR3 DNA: TGCGCCAGCAGTCGGACCCCGGCGGGTGAAGCTTTCTTT
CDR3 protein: CASSRTPAGEAFF

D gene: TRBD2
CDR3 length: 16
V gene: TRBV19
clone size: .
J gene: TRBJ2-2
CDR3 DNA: TGTGCCAGTAGCATAGGACTAGCGGGGGCCACCGGGGAGCTGTTTTTT
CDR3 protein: CASSIGLAGATGELFF

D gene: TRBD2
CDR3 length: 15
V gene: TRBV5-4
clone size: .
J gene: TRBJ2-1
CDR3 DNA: TGTGCCAGCAGCTTAGCGGGACCATCCTACAATGAGCAGTTCTTC
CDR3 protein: CASSLAGPSYNEQFF

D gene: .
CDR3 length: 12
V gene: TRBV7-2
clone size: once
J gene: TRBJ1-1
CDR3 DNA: TGTGCCAGCAGTTTTTACGGAACTGAAGCTTTCTTT
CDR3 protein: CASSFYGTEAFF

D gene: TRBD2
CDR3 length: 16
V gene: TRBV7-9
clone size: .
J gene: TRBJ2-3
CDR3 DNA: TGTGCCAGCAGCTCCTGGTCTAGCGGGAGCCCAGATACGCAGTATTTT
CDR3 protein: CASSSWSSGSPDTQYF

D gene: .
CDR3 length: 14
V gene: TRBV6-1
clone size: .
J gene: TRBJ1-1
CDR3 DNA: TGTGCCAGCATGGGCGTGGCTTATGGCACTGAAGCTTTCTTT
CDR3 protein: CASMGVAYGTEAFF

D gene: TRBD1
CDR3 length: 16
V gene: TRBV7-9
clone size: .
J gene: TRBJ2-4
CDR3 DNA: TGTGCCAGCAGCGTACCGGGACAGGGGGACAAAAACATTCAGTACTTC
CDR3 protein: CASSVPGQGDKNIQYF

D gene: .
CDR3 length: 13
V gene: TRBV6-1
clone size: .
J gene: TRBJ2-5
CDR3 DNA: TGTGCCAGAGCTACATCATTTGGAGAGACCCAGTACTTC
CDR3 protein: CARATSFGETQYF

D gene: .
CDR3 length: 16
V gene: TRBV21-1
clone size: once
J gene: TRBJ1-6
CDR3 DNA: TGTGCCAGCAGCAAAGCCTCACCCGGGGATAATTCACCCCTCCACTTT
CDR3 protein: CASSKASPGDNSPLHF

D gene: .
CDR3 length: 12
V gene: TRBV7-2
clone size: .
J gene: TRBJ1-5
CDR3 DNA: TGTGCCAGCAGCTCCAGTTCTCAGCCCCAGCATTTT
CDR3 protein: CASSSSSQPQHF

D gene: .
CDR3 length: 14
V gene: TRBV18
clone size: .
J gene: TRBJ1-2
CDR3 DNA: TGTGCCAGCTCACCAGGGCGGGACCACTATGGCTACACCTTC
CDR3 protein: CASSPGRDHYGYTF

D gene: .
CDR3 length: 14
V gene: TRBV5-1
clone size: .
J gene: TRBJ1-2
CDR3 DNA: TGCGCCAGCAGCTTGGATCGACATAACTATGGCTACACCTTC
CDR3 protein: CASSLDRHNYGYTF

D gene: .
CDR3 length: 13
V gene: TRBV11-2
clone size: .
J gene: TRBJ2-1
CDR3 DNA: TGTGCCAGCAGCCCGCCTTCCGGGAATGAGCAGTTCTTC
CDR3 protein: CASSPPSGNEQFF

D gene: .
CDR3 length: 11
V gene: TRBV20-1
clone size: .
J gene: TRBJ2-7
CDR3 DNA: TGCAGTGCTTTGGACTCTCCGGAGCAGTACTTC
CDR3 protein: CSALDSPEQYF

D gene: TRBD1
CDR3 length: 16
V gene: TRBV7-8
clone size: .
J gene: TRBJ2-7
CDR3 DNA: TGTGCCAGCAGCCATTATTTTTCTGGGACAGGGGAAGAGCAGTACTTC
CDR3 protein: CASSHYFSGTGEEQYF

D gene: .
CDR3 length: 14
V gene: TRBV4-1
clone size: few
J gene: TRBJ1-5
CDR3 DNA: TGCGCCAGCAGCCAAGATTCGAGCCAACAGCCCCAGCATTTT
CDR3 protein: CASSQDSSQQPQHF

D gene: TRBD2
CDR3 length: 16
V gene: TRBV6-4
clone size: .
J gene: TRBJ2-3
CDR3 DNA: TGTGCCAGCAGTGAGGGTACTAGCGGGGGAACAGATACGCAGTATTTT
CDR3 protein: CASSEGTSGGTDTQYF

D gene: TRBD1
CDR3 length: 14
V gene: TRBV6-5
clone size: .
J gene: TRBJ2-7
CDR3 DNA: TGTGCCAGCAGTTTAGCCGGGACAGGGGCCGAGCAGTACTTC
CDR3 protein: CASSLAGTGAEQYF